The rows below give T cell receptor beta chains drawn from one sample of a study of blood T cells in healthy people across ages. TCRdb reprocessed the 5' RACE reads with MiXCR, giving one entry per CDR3 protein. The sample consists of hundreds of thousands of distinct CDR3 sequences, more than 40% of them appearing once. The material sequenced was blood. The receptors shown here come from a man aged 55 to 70 in good health. The CDR3 runs from the conserved cysteine through the conserved F or W. D genes are given only for firm matches. Some rows have no size entry. The others give once, few or many, or a class for an expanded clone.

d_call: -; j_call: TRBJ2-5; v_call: TRBV12-3/TRBV12-4; clone_size: few; cdr3_aa: CASRPPGLDQTQYF; cdr3_nt: TGTGCCAGCAGACCGCCGGGACTCGATCAGACCCAGTACTTC
d_call: TRBD1; j_call: TRBJ2-7; v_call: TRBV30; clone_size: many; cdr3_aa: CAWSPTGGYSYEQYF; cdr3_nt: TGTGCCTGGAGTCCGACAGGGGGCTACTCCTACGAGCAGTACTTC
d_call: TRBD1; j_call: TRBJ2-7; v_call: TRBV28; clone_size: many; cdr3_aa: CASSRQGAQAYEQYF; cdr3_nt: TGTGCCAGCAGTAGACAGGGGGCGCAAGCCTACGAGCAGTACTTC
d_call: -; j_call: TRBJ1-1; v_call: TRBV6-6; clone_size: few; cdr3_aa: CASSYPRGRQNTEAFF; cdr3_nt: TGTGCCAGCAGTTACCCGAGAGGGAGGCAAAACACTGAAGCTTTCTTT
d_call: TRBD2; j_call: TRBJ2-1; v_call: TRBV20-1; clone_size: -; cdr3_aa: CSARALAGGPWDEQFF; cdr3_nt: TGCAGTGCTAGGGCACTAGCGGGGGGCCCCTGGGATGAGCAGTTCTTC
d_call: -; j_call: TRBJ1-1; v_call: TRBV10-3; clone_size: -; cdr3_aa: CAISEHTQDTEAFF; cdr3_nt: TGTGCCATCAGTGAGCACACCCAGGACACTGAAGCTTTCTTT
d_call: TRBD2; j_call: TRBJ2-2; v_call: TRBV2; clone_size: -; cdr3_aa: CASSAAGGFPGELFF; cdr3_nt: TGTGCCAGCAGCGCCGCCGGGGGGTTCCCAGGGGAGCTGTTTTTT
d_call: TRBD2; j_call: TRBJ2-1; v_call: TRBV25-1; clone_size: -; cdr3_aa: CASGRAGGSNEQFF; cdr3_nt: TGTGCCAGCGGTCGGGCGGGGGGGTCGAATGAGCAGTTCTTC
d_call: -; j_call: TRBJ1-2; v_call: TRBV4-3; clone_size: -; cdr3_aa: CASSHSLQGTSNYGYTF; cdr3_nt: TGCGCCAGCAGCCATTCGCTTCAGGGGACTTCCAACTATGGCTACACCTTC
d_call: -; j_call: TRBJ1-5; v_call: TRBV7-2; clone_size: -; cdr3_aa: CASSLAVNSNQPQHF; cdr3_nt: TGTGCCAGCAGCTTAGCGGTGAATAGCAATCAGCCCCAGCATTTT
d_call: -; j_call: TRBJ2-1; v_call: TRBV20-1; clone_size: -; cdr3_aa: CSARDEETQFF; cdr3_nt: TGCAGTGCTAGAGATGAAGAGACCCAGTTCTTC
d_call: TRBD2; j_call: TRBJ2-7; v_call: TRBV20-1; clone_size: -; cdr3_aa: CSAPGLAGAYEQYF; cdr3_nt: TGCAGTGCTCCCGGACTAGCGGGGGCCTACGAGCAGTACTTC
d_call: TRBD2; j_call: TRBJ2-1; v_call: TRBV12-3/TRBV12-4; clone_size: -; cdr3_aa: CASSTDGTSGGAGLGRTQFF; cdr3_nt: TGTGCCAGCAGCACCGATGGGACTAGCGGGGGGGCCGGGCTTGGTCGCACGCAGTTCTTC
d_call: TRBD1; j_call: TRBJ1-2; v_call: TRBV7-2; clone_size: -; cdr3_aa: CASSLGDRVNYGYTF; cdr3_nt: TGTGCCAGCAGCTTAGGTGACAGGGTCAATTATGGCTACACCTTC
d_call: -; j_call: TRBJ1-1; v_call: TRBV27; clone_size: -; cdr3_aa: CASSWGRDNTEAFF; cdr3_nt: TGTGCCAGCAGTTGGGGCAGGGATAACACTGAAGCTTTCTTT
d_call: TRBD2; j_call: TRBJ2-3; v_call: TRBV6-2/TRBV6-3; clone_size: -; cdr3_aa: CASSWVLAGARPGTDTQYF; cdr3_nt: TGTGCCAGCAGTTGGGTACTAGCGGGGGCCCGACCTGGCACAGATACGCAGTATTTT
d_call: -; j_call: TRBJ2-7; v_call: TRBV6-2/TRBV6-3; clone_size: few; cdr3_aa: CASKRRGLGNYEQYF; cdr3_nt: TGTGCCAGCAAAAGAAGGGGTTTGGGGAACTACGAGCAGTACTTC
d_call: -; j_call: TRBJ1-1; v_call: TRBV20-1; clone_size: few; cdr3_aa: CSARLRFTEAFF; cdr3_nt: TGCAGTGCTAGGCTTCGTTTCACTGAAGCTTTCTTT
d_call: -; j_call: TRBJ1-1; v_call: TRBV9; clone_size: once; cdr3_aa: CASSGGFGTEAFF; cdr3_nt: TGTGCCAGCAGCGGAGGTTTCGGCACTGAAGCTTTCTTT
d_call: -; j_call: TRBJ2-5; v_call: TRBV6-2/TRBV6-3; clone_size: -; cdr3_aa: CASSYLKRAETQYF; cdr3_nt: TGTGCCAGCAGTTACCTAAAGAGGGCTGAGACCCAGTACTTC
d_call: TRBD1; j_call: TRBJ1-6; v_call: TRBV20-1; clone_size: few; cdr3_aa: CSARDLQGANNSPLHF; cdr3_nt: TGCAGTGCTAGAGACCTGCAGGGGGCGAATAATTCACCCCTCCACTTT
d_call: -; j_call: TRBJ2-7; v_call: TRBV4-1; clone_size: few; cdr3_aa: CASSQERADEQYF; cdr3_nt: TGCGCCAGCAGCCAAGAAAGGGCTGACGAGCAGTACTTC
d_call: TRBD1; j_call: TRBJ2-7; v_call: TRBV5-1; clone_size: few; cdr3_aa: CASSPSGTGLYEQYF; cdr3_nt: TGCGCCAGCAGCCCTTCCGGGACAGGGCTATACGAGCAGTACTTC
d_call: TRBD1; j_call: TRBJ2-7; v_call: TRBV18; clone_size: -; cdr3_aa: CASSPPGQGAPYEQYF; cdr3_nt: TGTGCCAGCTCACCACCAGGACAGGGGGCTCCCTACGAGCAGTACTTC
d_call: -; j_call: TRBJ2-7; v_call: TRBV9; clone_size: -; cdr3_aa: CASSVGQLSYNEQYF; cdr3_nt: TGTGCCAGCAGCGTCGGACAACTCTCCTACAATGAGCAGTACTTC
d_call: -; j_call: TRBJ2-6; v_call: TRBV6-5; clone_size: -; cdr3_aa: CASSYSRHSGANVLTF; cdr3_nt: TGTGCCAGCAGTTACTCTCGGCACTCTGGGGCCAACGTCCTGACTTTC
d_call: -; j_call: TRBJ2-7; v_call: TRBV7-2; clone_size: few; cdr3_aa: CASSPPLTRVESYEQYF; cdr3_nt: TGTGCCAGCAGCCCTCCCTTGACCAGGGTTGAATCCTACGAGCAGTACTTC
d_call: -; j_call: TRBJ2-2; v_call: TRBV10-3; clone_size: -; cdr3_aa: CAISAKSLTSAGELFF; cdr3_nt: TGTGCCATCAGTGCCAAATCCCTGACTAGTGCCGGGGAGCTGTTTTTT
d_call: TRBD1; j_call: TRBJ2-5; v_call: TRBV27; clone_size: once; cdr3_aa: CASSPGTGGKNEQYF; cdr3_nt: TGTGCCAGCAGTCCGGGGACAGGGGGTAAGAATGAGCAGTACTTC
d_call: -; j_call: TRBJ1-2; v_call: TRBV29-1; clone_size: -; cdr3_aa: CSGVWRRGYTF; cdr3_nt: TGCAGCGGTGTCTGGCGGCGCGGCTACACCTTC
d_call: -; j_call: TRBJ1-2; v_call: TRBV5-1; clone_size: few; cdr3_aa: CASSLGFGSNYGYTF; cdr3_nt: TGCGCCAGCAGCTTGGGGTTCGGCAGTAACTATGGCTACACCTTC
d_call: -; j_call: TRBJ1-5; v_call: TRBV28; clone_size: -; cdr3_aa: CASNRRRPGNQPQHF; cdr3_nt: TGTGCCAGCAACCGGCGACGCCCAGGCAATCAGCCCCAGCATTTT
d_call: -; j_call: TRBJ1-5; v_call: TRBV7-3; clone_size: -; cdr3_aa: CASSPRGPCSNQPQHF; cdr3_nt: TGTGCCAGCAGCCCCCGGGGCCCTTGTAGCAATCAGCCCCAGCATTTT
d_call: -; j_call: TRBJ1-2; v_call: TRBV6-2/TRBV6-3; clone_size: -; cdr3_aa: CASSYSYGLLQYGYTF; cdr3_nt: TGTGCCAGCAGTTACTCTTATGGGCTCCTCCAATATGGCTACACCTTC
d_call: -; j_call: TRBJ2-5; v_call: TRBV25-1; clone_size: few; cdr3_aa: CASRAQYGFRETQYF; cdr3_nt: TGTGCCAGCAGGGCGCAATATGGTTTTCGCGAGACCCAGTACTTC
d_call: -; j_call: TRBJ2-6; v_call: TRBV10-3; clone_size: few; cdr3_aa: CAISRAGGGANVLTF; cdr3_nt: TGTGCCATCTCCCGAGCAGGCGGAGGGGCCAACGTCCTGACTTTC
d_call: -; j_call: TRBJ1-6; v_call: TRBV7-9; clone_size: few; cdr3_aa: CASSFDVSSSPLHF; cdr3_nt: TGTGCCAGCAGCTTTGATGTTAGCTCATCACCCCTCCACTTT
d_call: -; j_call: TRBJ2-7; v_call: TRBV5-1; clone_size: -; cdr3_aa: CASSLGQTFTTYEQYF; cdr3_nt: TGCGCCAGCAGCTTGGGGCAGACATTTACCACATACGAGCAGTACTTC
d_call: -; j_call: TRBJ1-2; v_call: TRBV20-1; clone_size: -; cdr3_aa: CSARARGGLGYTF; cdr3_nt: TGCAGTGCTAGAGCGCGGGGAGGATTAGGCTACACCTTC
d_call: TRBD1; j_call: TRBJ1-2; v_call: TRBV12-3/TRBV12-4; clone_size: -; cdr3_aa: CASSPGTGVAYGYTF; cdr3_nt: TGTGCCAGCAGTCCCGGGACAGGGGTTGCCTATGGCTACACCTTC
d_call: -; j_call: TRBJ2-5; v_call: TRBV9; clone_size: -; cdr3_aa: CASSGRSQETQYF; cdr3_nt: TGTGCCAGCAGCGGGAGGTCCCAAGAGACCCAGTACTTC
d_call: -; j_call: TRBJ2-3; v_call: TRBV20-1; clone_size: -; cdr3_aa: CSARDRGSTDTQYF; cdr3_nt: TGCAGTGCGAGAGATCGGGGAAGCACAGATACGCAGTATTTT
d_call: TRBD1; j_call: TRBJ2-1; v_call: TRBV6-5; clone_size: few; cdr3_aa: CASSLDRSRNNEQFF; cdr3_nt: TGTGCCAGCAGTCTGGACAGGAGTCGAAACAATGAGCAGTTCTTC
d_call: TRBD1; j_call: TRBJ1-2; v_call: TRBV11-3; clone_size: -; cdr3_aa: CASSLSGTGNCGYTF; cdr3_nt: TGTGCCAGCAGCTTATCGGGGACAGGGAACTGTGGCTACACCTTC
d_call: TRBD1; j_call: TRBJ2-1; v_call: TRBV5-5; clone_size: -; cdr3_aa: CASSLGVAGTGYNEQFF; cdr3_nt: TGTGCCAGCAGCTTGGGTGTCGCCGGGACAGGCTACAATGAGCAGTTCTTC
d_call: TRBD2; j_call: TRBJ2-1; v_call: TRBV4-3; clone_size: -; cdr3_aa: CASSHTLPTSGGGPNEQFF; cdr3_nt: TGCGCCAGCAGCCATACTCTCCCCACTAGCGGGGGTGGGCCCAATGAGCAGTTCTTC
d_call: TRBD1; j_call: TRBJ2-5; v_call: TRBV7-9; clone_size: -; cdr3_aa: CASSSRTGLEETQYF; cdr3_nt: TGTGCCAGCAGCTCGAGGACAGGGTTGGAAGAGACCCAGTACTTC
d_call: -; j_call: TRBJ2-5; v_call: TRBV7-9; clone_size: -; cdr3_aa: CASSLHGYERYF; cdr3_nt: TGTGCCAGCAGCTTACATGGCTACGAGCGGTACTTC
d_call: -; j_call: TRBJ2-7; v_call: TRBV10-1; clone_size: -; cdr3_aa: CASSRGIGEQYF; cdr3_nt: TGCGCCAGCAGCCGGGGCATAGGCGAGCAGTACTTC